This TCR beta chain is from a study of vaccination and CD4 T cells after COVID-19. Broader study findings: Median roughly 90% of reactive clones detected in convalescent patients emerged only post-vaccination.

CDR3 length: 15 amino acids. V shed 5 bases and J 13 bases; nucleotides not matched to a gene: 10. The germline V gene encodes CDR1 MDHEN and CDR2 SYDVKM. This clonotype came up a few times. What it binds is unknown. Sequencing of DNA taken from cultured CD4+ T cells relied on the Oncomine TCR Beta short-read assay. Genomic DNA was taken out of cultured CD4+ T cells by extraction. MiXCR, applied by TCRdb to the PCR reads, yields one record per CDR3 protein. In the table there are approximately 15,000 distinct CDR3 sequences, less than 70% of which are singletons. Regarding treatment: approximately 10-day PBMC culture with coronavirus spike peptide pools or control peptides (ViraFEST assay). Via ViraFEST, peptide pools expanded antigen-specific T cells before TCR sequencing.

The sequencing used CD4+ T cells from blood, cultured in vitro, collected before SARS-CoV-2 vaccination. The TCR originated in a human donor who had recovered from COVID-19. The rearrangement joins TRBV28 to TRBJ1-6, with 11 positions matching TRBD1. The CDR3 DNA reads as TGTGCCAGCAGTAGGACAGGGGGCGAATTTGGGCCCCTCCACTTT. This gives the protein CASSRTGGEFGPLHF. Looking up the rest from reference TRBV28 and TRBJ1-6 gives the full variable domain: DVKVTQSSRYLVKRTGEKVFLECVQDMDHENMFWYRQDPGLGLRLIYFSYDVKMKEKGDIPEGYSVSREKKERFSLILESASTNQTSMYLCASSRTGGEFGPLHFGNGTRLTVT.